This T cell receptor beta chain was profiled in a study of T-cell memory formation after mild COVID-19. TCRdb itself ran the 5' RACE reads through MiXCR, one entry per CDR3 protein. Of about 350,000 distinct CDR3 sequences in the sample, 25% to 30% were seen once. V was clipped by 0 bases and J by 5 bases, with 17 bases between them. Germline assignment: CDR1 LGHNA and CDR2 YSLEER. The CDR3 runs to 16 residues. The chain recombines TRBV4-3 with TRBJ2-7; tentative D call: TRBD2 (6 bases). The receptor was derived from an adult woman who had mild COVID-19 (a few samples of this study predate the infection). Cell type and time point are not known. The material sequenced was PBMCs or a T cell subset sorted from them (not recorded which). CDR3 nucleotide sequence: TGCGCCAGCAGCCAAGAGTGGCGGGGAGTAGGTAACGAGCAGTACTTC. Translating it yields CASSQEWRGVGNEQYF.